These 18 T cell receptor beta chains originate from one sample sequenced in a study of T cell repertoires in cytomegalovirus infection. TCRdb fed the reads into MiXCR, producing one record per CDR3 protein. Altogether approximately 160,000 distinct CDR3 sequences are present, roughly a sixth being singletons, with the ten largest covering around 20%. Material: CD8+ T cells from PBMCs. All receptors derive from a human donor in good health (CMV status not recorded). Some clones in this sample may be carry-over from other donors' samples.

The rearrangement uses TRBV6-5 and TRBJ2-1; D might be TRBD2 (6 bases). V gave up 0 bases and J gave up 5 bases, with 11 bases separating them. Per germline, CDR1 MNHEY and CDR2 SVGAGI. This CDR3 contains 15 residues. CDR3 coding DNA: TGTGCCAGCAGTTACTCGCACCGGGGGAACAATGAGCAGTTCTTC. Its translation: CASSYSHRGNNEQFF.

This clonotype was seen a few times. This sequence joins TRBV19 and TRBJ2-1, with 8 nucleotides matching TRBD2. With V trimmed by 5 bases and J by 8 bases, 8 bases remained unmatched. Germline loops: CDR1 LNHDA, CDR2 SQIVND (reference sequence). The CDR3 extends over 14 amino acids. The CDR3 spells CASSSSGSPHEQFF. In nucleotides, the CDR3 is TGTGCCAGTAGTTCCAGCGGGAGTCCCCATGAGCAGTTCTTC. The full variable domain, its missing parts supplied by reference TRBV19 and TRBJ2-1, is DGGITQSPKYLFRKEGQNVTLSCEQNLNHDAMYWYRQDPGQGLRLIYYSQIVNDFQKGDIAEGYSVSREKKESFPLTVTSAQKNPTAFYLCASSSSGSPHEQFFGPGTRLTVL.

The chain uses TRBV4-1 and TRBJ1-2; D not certain. Germline loops: CDR1 MGHRA, CDR2 YSYEKL. CDR3 length: 15 amino acids. V was trimmed by 1 base and J by 3 bases, leaving 12 bases between them. CDR3 region: CASSQAQDRHYGYTF. The CDR3 bases are TGCGCCAGCAGCCAAGCCCAGGACCGTCACTATGGCTACACCTTC.

The chain links TRBV5-1 to TRBJ2-1; 7 bases fit TRBD1. This CDR3 contains 16 residues. V dropped 0 bases and J dropped 3; count of bases not matched to a gene: 6. Per germline, CDR1 SGHRS and CDR2 YFSETQ. CDR3 sequence: CASSLDRGGYYNEQFF. The CDR3 DNA is TGCGCCAGCAGCTTGGACAGGGGTGGATACTACAATGAGCAGTTCTTC.

The V gene is TRBV15, the J gene TRBJ1-5; maybe TRBD1 (6 bases). The CDR3 contains 16 residues. V was trimmed by 5 bases and J by 3 bases, leaving 17 bases between them. Germline CDR1 LNHNV, CDR2 YYDKDF (reference sequence). The CDR3 nucleotides read TGTGCCACCAGCGGGGGGAGGGCAGGGGCCAATCAGCCCCAGCATTTT. It yields the protein CATSGGRAGANQPQHF.

The chain carries TRBV25-1 and TRBJ2-1; 7 nucleotides agree with TRBD2. Germline V gene sequence: CDR1 MGHDK, CDR2 SYGVNS. Losses at the gene ends were 1 base for V and 0 bases for J; bases not matched to a gene: 9. This CDR3 is 18 amino acids long. The CDR3 here is CASSESPAGRVSYNEQFF. CDR3 bases: TGTGCCAGCAGTGAATCCCCAGCGGGGAGGGTCTCCTACAATGAGCAGTTCTTC.

In its sample, this clonotype was seen a few times. The J gene is TRBJ2-5, the V gene TRBV7-6, with 9 positions matching TRBD1. The CDR3 has 16 residues. Trimming cost V 5 bases and J 5 bases; bases outside gene matches: 12. CDR1 is SGHVS and CDR2 is FNYEAQ in the germline V gene. CDR3 nucleotide sequence: TGTGCCAGCAGCCTTAGAAGGGACAGGGTGGAGGAGACCCAGTACTTC. Translation: CASSLRRDRVEETQYF. The full variable domain, with the rest looked up from reference TRBV7-6 and TRBJ2-5, is GAGVSQSPRYKVTKRGQDVALRCDPISGHVSLYWYRQALGQGPEFLTYFNYEAQQDKSGLPNDRFSAERPEGSISTLTIQRTEQRDSAMYRCASSLRRDRVEETQYFGPGTRLLVL.

The chain carries TRBV7-8 and TRBJ2-1, with 7 bases aligning to TRBD2. The junction had 17 bases not matched to a gene; V was cut back by 5 bases and J by 10 bases. Germline CDR1 is SGHVS and CDR2 is FQNEAQ. This CDR3 is 16 amino acids long. DNA for the CDR3: TGTGCCAGCAGCCCTCGGGGGGTAGATGGGGTAGAAGAGCAGTTCTTC. This translates into CASSPRGVDGVEEQFF. The variable domain in full, completed from reference TRBV7-8 and TRBJ2-1, reads GAGVSQSPRYKVAKRGQDVALRCDPISGHVSLFWYQQALGQGPEFLTYFQNEAQLDKSGLPSDRFFAERPEGSVSTLKIQRTQQEDSAVYLCASSPRGVDGVEEQFFGPGTRLTVL.

The chain employs TRBV7-6 and TRBJ1-2; 7 nucleotides agree with TRBD1. This CDR3 spans 13 amino acids. Germline trimming cut 5 bases from V and 8 bases from J; bases unmatched to any gene: 8. Germline CDR1 SGHVS, CDR2 FNYEAQ. CDR3 sequence reads: CASSGGQPLGYTF. In nucleotides, the CDR3 is TGTGCCAGCAGCGGGGGACAGCCCTTGGGCTACACCTTC.

J is TRBJ2-7 and V is TRBV27, with 12 bases fitting TRBD2. With V trimmed by 10 bases and J by 9 bases, 10 bases remained unmatched. The CDR3 has 13 residues. The germline CDR1 and CDR2 sequences are MNHEY and SMNVEV (reference sequence). CDR3 region: CATSSGRALWQYF. CDR3 bases: TGTGCCACCTCTAGCGGGAGGGCCCTCTGGCAGTACTTC.

This CDR3 is CASTRGRVGIGNTEAFF. The CDR3 region has the DNA TGTGCCAGCACTCGGGGGAGGGTTGGTATTGGGAACACTGAAGCTTTCTTT. This chain links TRBV11-2 with TRBJ1-1, with a weak D call TRBD1 (5 bases). The germline V and J ends were trimmed by 7 bases and 1 base, with 22 bases remaining between them. Germline V gene lookup returns CDR1 SGHAT and CDR2 FQNNGV. The CDR3 sequence is 17 residues long.

This clonotype has only a few counts. V is TRBV29-1 and J is TRBJ1-2; 8 bases match TRBD1. Trimming took 1 base from V and 4 from J; bases not matched to a gene: 17. The CDR3 totals 18 residues. Looked up from germline, CDR1 is SQVTM and CDR2 is ANQGSEA. CDR3 coding DNA: TGCAGCGTTGAAGTTTCGAGACAGGGGCTTTTTCGGGGCTATGGCTACACCTTC. Its translation: CSVEVSRQGLFRGYGYTF.

This clonotype was found a few times. The J gene is TRBJ2-7, the V gene TRBV7-8; D is undetermined. Trimming took off 1 base at V and 4 bases at J, with 11 bases between the two ends. The CDR3 totals 14 residues. Per germline, CDR1 SGHVS and CDR2 FQNEAQ. The CDR3 reads CASSLGERGYEQYF. The CDR3 bases are TGTGCCAGCAGCTTAGGTGAGAGAGGTTACGAGCAGTACTTC.

There are many counts of this clonotype. V gene TRBV5-4 combines with J gene TRBJ2-1; 8 bases fit TRBD1. CDR1 SGHNT and CDR2 YYREEE come from the germline V gene (reference sequence). The J segment lost 9 bases and the V segment lost 4 bases, leaving 6 bases of the junction unmatched. The CDR3 runs 13 residues. CDR3 sequence (DNA): TGTGCCAGCAGCCCAGGGGGCGCGGTTGAGCAGTTCTTC. Translation gives CASSPGGAVEQFF.

The chain combines TRBV7-2 with TRBJ2-5; tentatively, D is TRBD1 (5 bases). Germline V gene sequence: CDR1 SGHTA, CDR2 FQGNSA. This CDR3 spans 17 amino acids. Deletions cut 4 bases from V and 3 bases from J, with 21 bases between. The CDR3 protein is CASSYTGALLIKETQYF. CDR3 bases: TGTGCCAGCAGCTACACAGGAGCGCTTCTAATTAAAGAGACCCAGTACTTC.

This sequence joins TRBV7-8 and TRBJ2-7; no definite D call. The germline gives CDR1 SGHVS, CDR2 FQNEAQ. The CDR3 contains 15 residues. V was clipped by 1 base and J by 2 bases, with 12 bases between them. CDR3 in DNA: TGTGCCAGCAGCTTAGAAAGTGGCCCTCCCTACGAGCAGTACTTC. It specifies CASSLESGPPYEQYF.

This clonotype was recorded a few times. This chain joins TRBV20-1 and TRBJ1-5; 7 bases align to TRBD1. The CDR3 length is 16 residues. V lost 5 bases and J lost 0; bases outside the gene matches: 10. Germline V gene sequence: CDR1 DFQATT, CDR2 SNEGSKA (reference sequence). The CDR3 protein is CSAYLTGVGSNQPQHF. CDR3 in DNA: TGCAGTGCTTACCTCACAGGGGTGGGTAGCAATCAGCCCCAGCATTTT.

This clonotype showed up just a few times. The chain has TRBV7-9 and TRBJ2-7, with D hard to call. The V gene's germline CDR1 is SEHNR and CDR2 FQNEAQ (reference sequence). The CDR3 totals 12 residues. Between the trimmed V and J ends, which lost 7 bases and 1 base, there was a span of 8 bases. CDR3 bases: TGTGCCAGCACGAATAGATCCTACGAGCAGTACTTC. This translates into CASTNRSYEQYF.